The rows below give T cell receptor beta chains drawn from one sample of a study of cytomegalovirus exposure and HLA in healthy donors. Assay: immunoSEQ multiplex PCR; the TCRdb copy retains only in-frame clones and omits some. The sample has roughly 130,000 clones, about 74% seen once; the top ten hold 4.3%. Sequencing was performed on PBMCs. These receptors were obtained from a man younger than 35 in good health and CMV-seropositive. Each CDR3 is given with its conserved first and last residue. The order of the fields is CDR3 protein, CDR3 DNA, V gene, D gene, J gene, clone size. A D gene is named only where the DNA matches it firmly. Clone size is not always given. Where it is, it says once, few, many or a class for expanded clones.

cdr3_aa: CASSPTPGVEFF
cdr3_nt: TGTGCCAGCAGCCCCACGCCGGGAGTGGAGTTCTTC
v_call: TRBV6-5
d_call: NA
j_call: TRBJ2-1
clone_size: NA

cdr3_aa: CASSQRGGKGYGYTF
cdr3_nt: TGTGCCAGCAGCCAAAGAGGGGGTAAGGGCTATGGCTACACCTTC
v_call: TRBV13
d_call: NA
j_call: TRBJ1-2
clone_size: NA

cdr3_aa: CASSEAGGAADTQYF
cdr3_nt: TGTGCCAGCAGTGAAGCGGGGGGGGCCGCAGATACGCAGTATTTT
v_call: TRBV2
d_call: NA
j_call: TRBJ2-3
clone_size: NA

cdr3_aa: CASSFTGPHTGELFF
cdr3_nt: TGTGCCAGCAGCTTCACAGGACCCCACACCGGGGAGCTGTTTTTT
v_call: TRBV7-9
d_call: NA
j_call: TRBJ2-2
clone_size: NA

cdr3_aa: CASSLLDSLNQPQHF
cdr3_nt: TGTGCCAGCAGTTTGCTCGACAGCCTCAATCAGCCCCAGCATTTT
v_call: TRBV28
d_call: NA
j_call: TRBJ1-5
clone_size: NA

cdr3_aa: CSSSPFSGGYTF
cdr3_nt: TGTTCCAGCAGCCCCTTCTCCGGGGGCTACACCTTC
v_call: TRBV7-9
d_call: NA
j_call: TRBJ1-2
clone_size: NA

cdr3_aa: CASSDDIHGRETQYF
cdr3_nt: TGTGCCAGCAGCGACGATATTCATGGGAGAGAGACCCAGTACTTC
v_call: TRBV9
d_call: NA
j_call: TRBJ2-5
clone_size: NA

cdr3_aa: CASSSNPSGRRSTNEKLFF
cdr3_nt: TGTGCCAGCAGCTCAAACCCGAGCGGACGGCGTTCAACTAATGAAAAACTGTTTTTT
v_call: TRBV7-2
d_call: NA
j_call: TRBJ1-4
clone_size: NA

cdr3_aa: CASSIRATEAFF
cdr3_nt: TGTGCCAGTAGTATCAGGGCCACTGAAGCTTTCTTT
v_call: TRBV19
d_call: NA
j_call: TRBJ1-1
clone_size: NA

cdr3_aa: CASSKGQGLNYGYTF
cdr3_nt: TGTGCCAGCAGTAAAGGGCAGGGATTGAACTATGGCTACACCTTC
v_call: TRBV7-2
d_call: NA
j_call: TRBJ1-2
clone_size: once

cdr3_aa: CASSLGQGLNTEAFF
cdr3_nt: TGTGCCAGCAGCTTGGGACAGGGGCTTAACACTGAAGCTTTCTTT
v_call: TRBV7-9
d_call: TRBD1
j_call: TRBJ1-1
clone_size: NA

cdr3_aa: CASSDWGEIGNEQFF
cdr3_nt: TGTGCCAGCAGTGATTGGGGAGAAATCGGCAATGAGCAGTTCTTC
v_call: TRBV6-1
d_call: NA
j_call: TRBJ2-1
clone_size: NA

cdr3_aa: CASTPSPGSGEKLFF
cdr3_nt: TGTGCCAGTACTCCGAGTCCGGGATCGGGTGAAAAACTGTTTTTT
v_call: TRBV19
d_call: NA
j_call: TRBJ1-4
clone_size: NA

cdr3_aa: CASSPGDRGDTEAFF
cdr3_nt: TGTGCCAGCAGTCCCGGGGACAGGGGAGACACTGAAGCTTTCTTT
v_call: TRBV28
d_call: TRBD1
j_call: TRBJ1-1
clone_size: NA

cdr3_aa: CASSKPGHKYF
cdr3_nt: TGTGCCAGCAGCAAGCCGGGACATAAGTACTTC
v_call: TRBV21-1
d_call: NA
j_call: TRBJ2-7
clone_size: NA

cdr3_aa: CASSARGPDTQYF
cdr3_nt: TGTGCCAGCAGTGCGCGAGGGCCAGATACGCAGTATTTT
v_call: TRBV25-1
d_call: NA
j_call: TRBJ2-3
clone_size: NA

cdr3_aa: CSVDGTGDYEQYF
cdr3_nt: TGCAGCGTTGACGGGACAGGGGACTACGAGCAGTACTTC
v_call: TRBV29-1
d_call: TRBD1
j_call: TRBJ2-7
clone_size: few

cdr3_aa: CASSKPRTGFSNQPQHF
cdr3_nt: TGTGCCAGTAGTAAGCCACGGACAGGCTTTAGCAATCAGCCCCAGCATTTT
v_call: TRBV19
d_call: TRBD1
j_call: TRBJ1-5
clone_size: few

cdr3_aa: CASSTWDRAYEQYF
cdr3_nt: TGTGCCAGCAGCACTTGGGACAGAGCCTACGAGCAGTACTTC
v_call: TRBV6-5
d_call: TRBD1
j_call: TRBJ2-7
clone_size: few

cdr3_aa: CASSLGVRGYTF
cdr3_nt: TGTGCCAGCAGCTTGGGGGTGCGGGGCTACACCTTC
v_call: TRBV5-8
d_call: NA
j_call: TRBJ1-2
clone_size: NA

cdr3_aa: CASSFPGQISYF
cdr3_nt: TGTGCCAGCAGCTTCCCGGGACAAATCTCTTATTTT
v_call: TRBV5-6
d_call: NA
j_call: TRBJ2-3
clone_size: NA

cdr3_aa: CASSNRDRDTTQETQYF
cdr3_nt: TGTGCCAGCAGCAACAGGGATCGGGACACGACCCAAGAGACCCAGTACTTC
v_call: TRBV21-1
d_call: NA
j_call: TRBJ2-5
clone_size: NA

cdr3_aa: CASSLYGGAGTEAFF
cdr3_nt: TGTGCCAGCAGCTTATATGGGGGGGCGGGCACTGAAGCTTTCTTT
v_call: TRBV7-9
d_call: NA
j_call: TRBJ1-1
clone_size: NA

cdr3_aa: CASSAYSNQPQHF
cdr3_nt: TGTGCCAGCAGTGCGTATAGCAATCAGCCCCAGCATTTT
v_call: TRBV27
d_call: NA
j_call: TRBJ1-5
clone_size: NA

cdr3_aa: CASSELWDRVREKLFF
cdr3_nt: TGTGCCAGCAGTGAATTGTGGGACAGGGTACGGGAAAAACTGTTTTTT
v_call: TRBV25-1
d_call: TRBD1
j_call: TRBJ1-4
clone_size: NA

cdr3_aa: CASSERRTDTQYF
cdr3_nt: TGTGCCAGCAGTGAAAGGAGGACAGATACGCAGTATTTT
v_call: TRBV6-4
d_call: NA
j_call: TRBJ2-3
clone_size: NA

cdr3_aa: CASSPTRGNTEAFF
cdr3_nt: TGTGCCAGCTCACCTACCAGGGGGAACACTGAAGCTTTCTTT
v_call: TRBV18
d_call: NA
j_call: TRBJ1-1
clone_size: few

cdr3_aa: CASSLEGTGDEKLFF
cdr3_nt: TGCGCCAGCAGCTTGGAAGGTACAGGGGATGAAAAACTGTTTTTT
v_call: TRBV5-1
d_call: TRBD1
j_call: TRBJ1-4
clone_size: few

cdr3_aa: CASSLAQGNTDTQYF
cdr3_nt: TGTGCCAGCAGCTTGGCACAGGGAAACACAGATACGCAGTATTTT
v_call: TRBV5-5
d_call: NA
j_call: TRBJ2-3
clone_size: NA

cdr3_aa: CASSQGLAGGPTGELFF
cdr3_nt: TGCGCCAGCAGCCAAGGACTAGCGGGAGGGCCGACCGGGGAGCTGTTTTTT
v_call: TRBV4-1
d_call: TRBD2
j_call: TRBJ2-2
clone_size: NA

cdr3_aa: CASSQGLADYSYEQYF
cdr3_nt: TGCGCCAGCAGCCAAGGACTAGCGGATTACTCCTACGAGCAGTACTTC
v_call: TRBV4-3
d_call: TRBD2
j_call: TRBJ2-7
clone_size: few

cdr3_aa: CASSYSKRDYGYTF
cdr3_nt: TGTGCCAGCAGTTACTCGAAACGGGACTATGGCTACACCTTC
v_call: TRBV6-6
d_call: NA
j_call: TRBJ1-2
clone_size: NA